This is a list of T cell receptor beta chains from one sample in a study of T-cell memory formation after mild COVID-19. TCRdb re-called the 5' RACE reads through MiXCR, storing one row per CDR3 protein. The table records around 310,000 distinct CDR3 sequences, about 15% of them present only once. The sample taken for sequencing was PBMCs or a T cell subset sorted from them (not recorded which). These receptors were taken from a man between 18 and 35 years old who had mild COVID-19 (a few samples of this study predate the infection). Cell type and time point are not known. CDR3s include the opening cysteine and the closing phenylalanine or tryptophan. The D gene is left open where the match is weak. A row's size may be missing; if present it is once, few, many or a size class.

cdr3_aa: CASSQDNSGETQYF; cdr3_nt: TGCGCCAGCAGCCAAGATAACTCGGGAGAGACCCAGTACTTC; v_call: TRBV4-3; clone_size: few; j_call: TRBJ2-5; d_call: .
cdr3_aa: CASSSDGFQPQHF; cdr3_nt: TGTGCCAGCAGCTCCGACGGGTTTCAGCCCCAGCATTTT; v_call: TRBV11-2; clone_size: many; j_call: TRBJ1-5; d_call: .
cdr3_aa: CASSPGGSLDEKLFF; cdr3_nt: TGCGCCAGCAGCCCCGGAGGGTCTCTTGATGAAAAACTGTTTTTT; v_call: TRBV5-1; clone_size: few; j_call: TRBJ1-4; d_call: .
cdr3_aa: CASSYRSDNTEAFF; cdr3_nt: TGTGCCAGCAGTTACCGCTCGGATAACACTGAAGCTTTCTTT; v_call: TRBV6-2/TRBV6-3; clone_size: few; j_call: TRBJ1-1; d_call: .
cdr3_aa: CASTAGGHYEQYF; cdr3_nt: TGTGCCAGCACCGCGGGGGGGCACTACGAGCAGTACTTC; v_call: TRBV25-1; clone_size: few; j_call: TRBJ2-7; d_call: TRBD2
cdr3_aa: CASSPGTSNEKLFF; cdr3_nt: TGCGCCAGCAGCCCCGGGACCTCTAATGAAAAACTGTTTTTT; v_call: TRBV5-1; clone_size: few; j_call: TRBJ1-4; d_call: .
cdr3_aa: CASSYGTGSPLHF; cdr3_nt: TGTGCCAGCAGTTACGGGACAGGATCACCCCTCCACTTT; v_call: TRBV6-5; clone_size: .; j_call: TRBJ1-6; d_call: TRBD1
cdr3_aa: CASSPGTLYGYTF; cdr3_nt: TGCGCCAGCAGCCCGGGGACACTTTATGGCTACACCTTC; v_call: TRBV5-1; clone_size: many; j_call: TRBJ1-2; d_call: .
cdr3_aa: CASSQDRQEQFF; cdr3_nt: TGTGCCAGCAGCCAAGATCGGCAAGAGCAGTTCTTC; v_call: TRBV4-2; clone_size: .; j_call: TRBJ2-1; d_call: .
cdr3_aa: CASSIGETQYF; cdr3_nt: TGTGCCAGCAGTATTGGAGAGACCCAGTACTTC; v_call: TRBV6-5; clone_size: few; j_call: TRBJ2-5; d_call: .
cdr3_aa: CASSHNTGSPTGELFF; cdr3_nt: TGCGCCAGCAGCCATAACACCGGGTCCCCCACCGGGGAGCTGTTTTTT; v_call: TRBV4-1; clone_size: .; j_call: TRBJ2-2; d_call: .
cdr3_aa: CASSPEAQPQHF; cdr3_nt: TGTGCCAGCAGTCCAGAGGCCCAGCCCCAGCATTTT; v_call: TRBV12-3/TRBV12-4; clone_size: .; j_call: TRBJ1-5; d_call: .
cdr3_aa: CSARWERGMNTEAFF; cdr3_nt: TGCAGTGCTAGATGGGAGAGGGGCATGAACACTGAAGCTTTCTTT; v_call: TRBV20-1; clone_size: few; j_call: TRBJ1-1; d_call: .
cdr3_aa: CSARGTPGQITDTQYF; cdr3_nt: TGCAGTGCTAGAGGAACCCCGGGACAGATCACAGATACGCAGTATTTT; v_call: TRBV20-1; clone_size: few; j_call: TRBJ2-3; d_call: TRBD1
cdr3_aa: CASSDQVNTEAFF; cdr3_nt: TGTGCCAGCAGTGACCAGGTGAACACTGAAGCTTTCTTT; v_call: TRBV12-3/TRBV12-4; clone_size: many; j_call: TRBJ1-1; d_call: .
cdr3_aa: CASSHHQGYTF; cdr3_nt: TGTGCCAGCAGCCACCACCAGGGCTACACCTTC; v_call: TRBV5-5; clone_size: few; j_call: TRBJ1-2; d_call: .
cdr3_aa: CASTPTAGSSYNEQFF; cdr3_nt: TGCGCCAGCACCCCCACGGCGGGTAGCTCCTACAATGAGCAGTTCTTC; v_call: TRBV4-3; clone_size: many; j_call: TRBJ2-1; d_call: .
cdr3_aa: CASTEADTQYF; cdr3_nt: TGTGCCAGCACCGAAGCAGATACGCAGTATTTT; v_call: TRBV7-7; clone_size: many; j_call: TRBJ2-3; d_call: .
cdr3_aa: CATTGPSSYNEQFF; cdr3_nt: TGTGCCACCACAGGGCCCAGCTCCTACAATGAGCAGTTCTTC; v_call: TRBV6-2/TRBV6-3; clone_size: few; j_call: TRBJ2-1; d_call: .
cdr3_aa: CSARGPTSGSTDTQYF; cdr3_nt: TGCAGTGCTAGGGGCCCGACTAGCGGTAGCACAGATACGCAGTATTTT; v_call: TRBV20-1; clone_size: few; j_call: TRBJ2-3; d_call: TRBD2
cdr3_aa: CASTTGAGPQHF; cdr3_nt: TGTGCCAGCACCACCGGGGCGGGGCCCCAGCATTTT; v_call: TRBV7-9; clone_size: many; j_call: TRBJ1-5; d_call: .
cdr3_aa: CASSLRGSLLEQYF; cdr3_nt: TGCGCCAGCAGCTTAAGAGGGTCTCTTCTCGAGCAGTACTTC; v_call: TRBV5-1; clone_size: .; j_call: TRBJ2-7; d_call: .
cdr3_aa: CASSDRQYSPLHF; cdr3_nt: TGTGCCAGCAGCGATAGACAGTATTCACCCCTCCACTTT; v_call: TRBV5-4; clone_size: few; j_call: TRBJ1-6; d_call: .
cdr3_aa: CASSFGAGTFVGYTF; cdr3_nt: TGTGCCAGCAGCTTTGGGGCAGGGACATTCGTTGGCTACACCTTC; v_call: TRBV7-9; clone_size: few; j_call: TRBJ1-2; d_call: .
cdr3_aa: CASRPTSGNTDTQYF; cdr3_nt: TGTGCCAGCAGACCGACTAGCGGGAATACAGATACGCAGTATTTT; v_call: TRBV11-2; clone_size: few; j_call: TRBJ2-3; d_call: TRBD2
cdr3_aa: CASTQRGRAGELFF; cdr3_nt: TGTGCCAGCACCCAGAGGGGGCGGGCCGGGGAGCTGTTTTTT; v_call: TRBV3-1; clone_size: few; j_call: TRBJ2-2; d_call: TRBD1
cdr3_aa: CASTARGGLTDTQYF; cdr3_nt: TGCGCCAGCACTGCCCGCGGGGGACTCACAGATACGCAGTATTTT; v_call: TRBV5-1; clone_size: many; j_call: TRBJ2-3; d_call: TRBD2
cdr3_aa: CASSQGPVRTQYF; cdr3_nt: TGCGCCAGCAGCCAAGGTCCCGTAAGGACCCAGTACTTC; v_call: TRBV4-1; clone_size: few; j_call: TRBJ2-5; d_call: .
cdr3_aa: CASSRDRGPYGYTF; cdr3_nt: TGTGCCAGCAGCCGAGACAGGGGGCCCTATGGCTACACCTTC; v_call: TRBV6-5; clone_size: few; j_call: TRBJ1-2; d_call: TRBD1
cdr3_aa: CASGQGGYTEAFF; cdr3_nt: TGTGCCAGCGGACAGGGGGGGTACACTGAAGCTTTCTTT; v_call: TRBV7-2; clone_size: .; j_call: TRBJ1-1; d_call: TRBD1
cdr3_aa: CAISESPARPQHF; cdr3_nt: TGTGCCATCAGTGAGTCTCCAGCGCGCCCCCAGCATTTT; v_call: TRBV10-3; clone_size: .; j_call: TRBJ1-5; d_call: .
cdr3_aa: CASSSMGTQYF; cdr3_nt: TGTGCCAGCAGCTCTATGGGGACCCAGTACTTC; v_call: TRBV28; clone_size: many; j_call: TRBJ2-5; d_call: .
cdr3_aa: CASSVGGFNNEQFF; cdr3_nt: TGTGCCAGCAGCGTAGGGGGGTTTAACAATGAGCAGTTCTTC; v_call: TRBV7-9; clone_size: few; j_call: TRBJ2-1; d_call: .
cdr3_aa: CASSQDAGRRQPQHF; cdr3_nt: TGCGCCAGCAGCCAAGACGCCGGGCGCCGGCAGCCCCAGCATTTT; v_call: TRBV4-3; clone_size: .; j_call: TRBJ1-5; d_call: .
cdr3_aa: CASRELGGLLGNEKLFF; cdr3_nt: TGTGCCAGTCGCGAATTGGGGGGGCTTCTTGGTAATGAAAAACTGTTTTTT; v_call: TRBV12-3/TRBV12-4; clone_size: .; j_call: TRBJ1-4; d_call: .
cdr3_aa: CASSQGPSAGVGRNTIYF; cdr3_nt: TGCGCCAGCAGCCAAGGGCCTAGCGCAGGGGTTGGTCGAAACACTATATATTTT; v_call: TRBV4-1; clone_size: few; j_call: TRBJ1-3; d_call: .
cdr3_aa: CASSQDWGLISYEQYF; cdr3_nt: TGCGCCAGCAGCCAAGACTGGGGCCTCATATCCTACGAGCAGTACTTC; v_call: TRBV4-1; clone_size: .; j_call: TRBJ2-7; d_call: .
cdr3_aa: CASSQDNGVYEQYF; cdr3_nt: TGTGCCAGCAGCCAAGATAACGGGGTGTACGAGCAGTACTTC; v_call: TRBV4-2; clone_size: .; j_call: TRBJ2-7; d_call: .
cdr3_aa: CASRGSNRGNEQFF; cdr3_nt: TGTGCCAGCAGGGGTTCCAACCGGGGTAATGAGCAGTTCTTC; v_call: TRBV6-2/TRBV6-3; clone_size: .; j_call: TRBJ2-1; d_call: .
cdr3_aa: CASSLATGQSNQPQHF; cdr3_nt: TGTGCCAGCAGCTTAGCCACGGGACAGAGCAATCAGCCCCAGCATTTT; v_call: TRBV7-2; clone_size: .; j_call: TRBJ1-5; d_call: TRBD1
cdr3_aa: CASSTDTNSPLHF; cdr3_nt: TGTGCCAGCAGCACCGACACGAATTCACCCCTCCACTTT; v_call: TRBV7-6; clone_size: .; j_call: TRBJ1-6; d_call: .
cdr3_aa: CASSFPENYGYTF; cdr3_nt: TGCGCCAGCAGCTTTCCTGAGAACTATGGCTACACCTTC; v_call: TRBV5-1; clone_size: few; j_call: TRBJ1-2; d_call: .
cdr3_aa: CASSQEGDSEETQYF; cdr3_nt: TGTGCCAGCAGCCAAGAGGGTGACTCAGAAGAGACCCAGTACTTC; v_call: TRBV4-2; clone_size: .; j_call: TRBJ2-5; d_call: .
cdr3_aa: CASSLAGGADGPQHF; cdr3_nt: TGTGCCAGCAGCCTAGCGGGAGGGGCGGATGGGCCCCAGCATTTT; v_call: TRBV3-1; clone_size: .; j_call: TRBJ1-5; d_call: .
cdr3_aa: CASSRDGTAMNTEAFF; cdr3_nt: TGCGCCAGCAGCCGGGACGGGACAGCTATGAACACTGAAGCTTTCTTT; v_call: TRBV5-1; clone_size: .; j_call: TRBJ1-1; d_call: TRBD1
cdr3_aa: CASSHASSYNEQFF; cdr3_nt: TGCGCCAGCAGCCATGCCAGCTCCTACAATGAGCAGTTCTTC; v_call: TRBV4-1; clone_size: .; j_call: TRBJ2-1; d_call: .
cdr3_aa: CASSQVPAATEAFF; cdr3_nt: TGCGCCAGCAGCCAAGTTCCAGCCGCCACTGAAGCTTTCTTT; v_call: TRBV4-1; clone_size: .; j_call: TRBJ1-1; d_call: .
cdr3_aa: CASSSESWDRSLHF; cdr3_nt: TGTGCCAGCAGTTCCGAGTCCTGGGACAGAAGCCTCCACTTT; v_call: TRBV6-2/TRBV6-3; clone_size: many; j_call: TRBJ1-6; d_call: TRBD1
cdr3_aa: CASSLGQGLNQYF; cdr3_nt: TGTGCCAGCAGTTTGGGGCAGGGCCTGAACCAGTACTTC; v_call: TRBV12-3/TRBV12-4; clone_size: many; j_call: TRBJ2-5; d_call: .
cdr3_aa: CSARDLQALGVDTF; cdr3_nt: TGCAGTGCTAGAGATCTACAGGCCCTAGGTGTAGACACCTTC; v_call: TRBV20-1; clone_size: .; j_call: TRBJ1-2; d_call: .
cdr3_aa: CASSLGTGAPGELFF; cdr3_nt: TGTGCCAGCAGTTTAGGGACAGGGGCTCCCGGGGAGCTGTTTTTT; v_call: TRBV12-3/TRBV12-4; clone_size: .; j_call: TRBJ2-2; d_call: TRBD1